This paragraph covers one T cell receptor beta chain sequence. Its antigen is still unknown. Trimming took 5 bases from V and 0 from J, leaving 12 bases between them. Per germline, CDR1 SGHRS and CDR2 YFSETQ. This CDR3 is built from 16 residues. The PCR contained 60 Vbeta and 13 Jbeta primers. Authors' methods: Among the unique TCR beta chains that a later analysis counted, about 81 million in all, 9.5 million to 11 million were shared. Repertoires were generated with immunoSEQ multiplex PCR, while TCRdb's copy carries only in-frame clones and drops some. The V and J calls and clone size are taken from that table; D and trimming were inferred from the DNA. The table shows around 300,000 clones, with 72% occurring only once. This entry belongs to a study of cytomegalovirus exposure and HLA in healthy donors. Overall study: T cells numbering around 180 million yielded some 100 million unique TCR beta sequences in an earlier analysis. Notes on the study in general: Per published reports, the classifier diagnosed cytomegalovirus status with high specificity and sensitivity. Later analysis demonstrated an association between a missense DCLRE1C variant and TCR beta V- and J-gene trimming.

This rearrangement joins TRBV5-1 to TRBJ2-6; a weak D match, TRBD1 (5 bases). Material for sequencing was PBMCs. This receptor was obtained from a female donor in good health and CMV-seronegative. CDR3: CASRPDSVSGANVLTF. The CDR3 nucleotides read TGCGCCAGCAGACCCGACAGTGTCTCTGGGGCCAACGTCCTGACTTTC. The full variable domain, with the rest looked up from reference TRBV5-1 and TRBJ2-6, is KAGVTQTPRYLIKTRGQQVTLSCSPISGHRSVSWYQQTPGQGLQFLFEYFSETQRNKGNFPGRFSGRQFSNSRSEMNVSTLELGDSALYLCASRPDSVSGANVLTFGAGSRLTVL.